Shown below are 24 T cell receptor beta chains from a single sample sequenced in a study of cytomegalovirus exposure and HLA in healthy donors. It was with 60 Vbeta and 13 Jbeta primers that the PCR ran. Profiled with immunoSEQ multiplex PCR; TCRdb holds only in-frame clones, not every one. Of 90,000 to 100,000 clones listed, over 65% are singletons. The source material was PBMCs. These receptors originate from a man aged 45 to 65 in good health and CMV-seronegative.

The chain recombines TRBV19 with TRBJ1-1; the match to TRBD1 covers 7 bases. The CDR3 runs to 13 residues. Germline V lookup: CDR1 LNHDA, CDR2 SQIVND (reference sequence). Trimming at V came to 5 bases and at J to 5 bases, leaving 5 bases not matched to a gene. The CDR3 protein is CASSSTGVTEAFF. The CDR3 bases are TGTGCCAGTAGTTCAACAGGGGTTACTGAAGCTTTCTTT.

This rearrangement joins TRBV21-1 to TRBJ1-3; the table's D call of TRBD1 was not tested on the DNA. TRBV21-1 is a pseudogene locus. The length of the CDR3 is 15 residues. The CDR3 region has the DNA TGTGCCACTTCCAGACAGGGAAAATCTGGAAACACCATATATTTT. It is translated as CATSRQGKSGNTIYF.

The chain uses TRBV28 and TRBJ2-6; D unclear. Trimming took 3 bases from V and 0 from J, leaving 6 bases between them. The CDR3 spans 15 residues. The germline CDR1 and CDR2 sequences are MDHEN and SYDVKM. The CDR3 protein is CASSFSPSGANVLTF. The CDR3, as DNA: TGTGCCAGCAGTTTCTCTCCCTCTGGGGCCAACGTCCTGACTTTC. The full variable domain, with the rest looked up from reference TRBV28 and TRBJ2-6, is DVKVTQSSRYLVKRTGEKVFLECVQDMDHENMFWYRQDPGLGLRLIYFSYDVKMKEKGDIPEGYSVSREKKERFSLILESASTNQTSMYLCASSFSPSGANVLTFGAGSRLTVL.

The chain couples TRBV5-4 to TRBJ2-3; 7 nucleotides agree with TRBD1. Unmatched junction bases numbered 4, after V lost 0 bases and J lost 0 bases. The CDR3 is 16 residues long. Germline CDR1 SGHNT, CDR2 YYREEE (reference sequence). This CDR3 reads CASSLARDSSTDTQYF. The CDR3 DNA reads TGTGCCAGCAGCTTGGCCCGGGACAGCAGCACAGATACGCAGTATTTT.

In its sample, this clone was seen once. The rearrangement joins TRBV28 to TRBJ1-2, with 11 bases lining up with TRBD1. V was pared by 8 bases and J by 2 bases, with 7 bases of the junction left unmatched. Per germline, CDR1 MDHEN and CDR2 SYDVKM. The CDR3 spans 15 residues. The CDR3 DNA reads TGTGCCAGCGTCTCCGGGACAGGGGGGAACTATGGCTACACCTTC. The encoded protein is CASVSGTGGNYGYTF.

This clone was observed once. V gene TRBV10-3 combines with J gene TRBJ2-5; possibly TRBD2 for D (10 bases). Per the germline V gene, CDR1 is ENHRY and CDR2 is SYGVKD. The V and J ends lost 0 bases and 1 base respectively, with 27 bases between them. The CDR3 length is 21 residues. The CDR3 coding sequence is TGTGCCATCAGTGAGTCGATACGTACAGGGGGCCTAGCGGGGGCCCAAGAGACCCAGTACTTC. As protein: CAISESIRTGGLAGAQETQYF.

This clone was counted only a few times. V usage is TRBV6-1 and J usage is TRBJ2-6; TRBD2 might be the D (6 bases). This CDR3 comprises 16 residues. Deletions cut 4 bases from V and 4 bases from J, with 14 bases between. The germline V gene has CDR1 MNHNS and CDR2 SASEGT. DNA for the CDR3: TGTGCCAGCAGTGCCGGGAGTGGTCGGGGGGCCAACGTCCTGACTTTC. It codes for CASSAGSGRGANVLTF.

This chain connects TRBV4-1 to TRBJ2-7, with 9 bases aligning to TRBD1. Looked up from germline, CDR1 is MGHRA and CDR2 is YSYEKL. The CDR3 contains 16 residues. Losses at the gene ends were 4 bases for V and 6 bases for J; bases not matched to a gene: 13. Here the CDR3 DNA reads TGCGCCAGCAGCCTTTTTACCGGGACAGGGATGTCCGAGCAGTACTTC. It encodes CASSLFTGTGMSEQYF.

The chain carries TRBV7-9 and TRBJ1-2, with TRBD1 as a possible D gene (6 bases). CDR1 is SEHNR and CDR2 is FQNEAQ in the germline V gene (reference sequence). This CDR3 has 13 amino acids. Trimming stripped 3 bases from V and 7 bases from J, with 12 bases between. The CDR3 DNA reads TGTGCCAGCAGCTTGGACAGTTTCGGTGGCTACACCTTC. This codes for CASSLDSFGGYTF.

The chain recombines TRBV27 with TRBJ2-2; 8 bases agree with TRBD2. J gave up 4 bases and V 4 bases, and 11 bases lay outside the gene matches. Germline V gene sequence: CDR1 MNHEY, CDR2 SMNVEV (reference sequence). There are 17 residues in the CDR3. The CDR3 region is CASSYLRAGGGTGELFF. DNA of the CDR3: TGTGCCAGCAGTTATCTTCGGGCGGGAGGCGGCACCGGGGAGCTGTTTTTT.

This clone appeared once. J is TRBJ1-2 and V is TRBV29-1, with D perhaps TRBD1 (5 bases). The germline CDR1 and CDR2 sequences are SQVTM and ANQGSEA. The CDR3 loop spans 15 amino acids. Deletions cut 3 bases from V and 7 bases from J, with 21 bases between. CDR3 region: CSVDPSTGTLSGYTF. The CDR3 coding sequence is TGCAGCGTTGATCCATCAACCGGGACTCTTTCTGGCTACACCTTC.

This clone has just a few counts. In DNA, the CDR3 is TGTGCCAGCAGTGAGACTAGCGGCGTGTACGAGCAGTACTTC. Encoded protein: CASSETSGVYEQYF. The chain recombines TRBV28 with TRBJ2-7; TRBD2 matches 9 bases. The CDR3 loop spans 14 amino acids. The J segment lost 4 bases and the V segment lost 5 bases, leaving 6 bases of the junction unmatched. CDR1 and CDR2 from the germline V gene are MDHEN and SYDVKM. The full variable domain, completed using reference TRBV28 and TRBJ2-7, is DVKVTQSSRYLVKRTGEKVFLECVQDMDHENMFWYRQDPGLGLRLIYFSYDVKMKEKGDIPEGYSVSREKKERFSLILESASTNQTSMYLCASSETSGVYEQYFGPGTRLTVT.

The chain employs TRBV18 and TRBJ1-4; 10 bases agree with TRBD1. The V gene end was trimmed by 6 bases and the J gene end by 6 bases; junction bases not matched to a gene: 10. This CDR3 has 16 residues. Germline CDR1 reads KGHSH; CDR2 reads LQKENI. The CDR3 DNA reads as TGTGCCAGCTCCCGAGGACAGGGGGGCTGGGATGAAAAACTGTTTTTT. It translates to CASSRGQGGWDEKLFF.

The rearrangement joins TRBV9 to TRBJ2-1; D possibly corresponds to TRBD1 (5 bases). V lost 3 bases and J 7 bases, leaving 14 bases between the germline ends. The CDR3 length is 14 residues. The germline CDR1 and CDR2 sequences are SGDLS and YYNGEE. The CDR3 loop reads CASSAAGLLNEQFF. Written as DNA, the CDR3 is TGTGCCAGCAGCGCTGCAGGGTTGTTGAATGAGCAGTTCTTC.

This sequence joins TRBV11-3 and TRBJ1-1, with TRBD1 as a possible D gene (6 bases). This CDR3 spans 14 amino acids. The V gene's germline CDR1 is SGHNT and CDR2 YENEEA. V lost 1 base and J 2 bases, leaving 8 bases between the germline ends. CDR3 nucleotides: TGTGCCAGCAGCTTAGGACAGGATAACACTGAAGCTTTCTTT. Amino acid sequence: CASSLGQDNTEAFF.

The CDR3 sequence is CASSLVQADGYTF. DNA for the CDR3: TGTGCCAGCAGTTTGGTGCAGGCCGATGGCTACACCTTC. V gene TRBV28 combines with J gene TRBJ1-2; no reliable D call. With 3 bases removed from V and 6 bases from J, the gap between germline ends came to 11 bases. Germline V lookup: CDR1 MDHEN, CDR2 SYDVKM. This CDR3 region has 13 residues.

J is TRBJ1-5 and V is TRBV6-5; 7 nucleotides line up with TRBD1. The CDR3 runs to 15 residues. J was trimmed by 5 bases and V by 5 bases; bases with no gene match: 9. The germline V gene has CDR1 MNHEY and CDR2 SVGAGI. The CDR3 protein is CASSPIRGKDQPQHF. CDR3 coding DNA: TGTGCCAGCAGTCCTATCAGGGGGAAGGATCAGCCCCAGCATTTT.

V gene TRBV11-2 combines with J gene TRBJ2-3; 7 bases are a match to TRBD2. Germline CDR1 and CDR2: SGHAT and FQNNGV. The CDR3 is 14 amino acids. With 1 base clipped from V and 7 bases from J, the junction kept 5 bases outside the gene matches. The CDR3 is CASSLGGSPYTQYF. CDR3 in DNA: TGTGCCAGCAGCTTAGGCGGGAGTCCTTATACGCAGTATTTT.

The sample holds a few counts of this clone. This chain joins TRBV9 and TRBJ2-3; TRBD1 matches 7 bases. After removal of 4 bases from V and 8 bases from J, the junction contained 10 bases not matched to a gene. Germline CDR1 and CDR2: SGDLS and YYNGEE. The CDR3 sequence is 14 residues long. The CDR3 sequence: CASSIQQQGSTQYF. As DNA, the CDR3 is TGTGCCAGCAGCATCCAACAACAGGGGAGTACGCAGTATTTT.

The chain is built from TRBV19 and TRBJ2-1, with TRBD2 matching 10 bases. Germline CDR1 LNHDA, CDR2 SQIVND (reference sequence). CDR3 length equals 14 residues. The V and J ends lost 3 bases and 7 bases, in that order; junction bases with no gene match: 3. The CDR3 spells CASSMPGLANEQFF. Written as DNA, the CDR3 is TGTGCCAGTAGTATGCCGGGACTAGCGAATGAGCAGTTCTTC.

The chain combines TRBV19 with TRBJ1-2, with D unresolved. CDR1 LNHDA and CDR2 SQIVND come from the germline V gene (reference sequence). CDR3 size: 14 residues. V gave up 7 bases and J gave up 7 bases, with 19 bases separating them. The CDR3 sequence is CASNNAGSGRGYTF. The CDR3 DNA reads as TGTGCCAGTAATAACGCGGGCTCAGGACGTGGCTACACCTTC. Complete variable domain (other parts from reference TRBV19 and TRBJ1-2): DGGITQSPKYLFRKEGQNVTLSCEQNLNHDAMYWYRQDPGQGLRLIYYSQIVNDFQKGDIAEGYSVSREKKESFPLTVTSAQKNPTAFYLCASNNAGSGRGYTFGSGTRLTVV.

This chain joins TRBV2 and TRBJ1-5; possible D gene TRBD1, 5 bases. This CDR3 is built from 16 residues. Between the trimmed V and J ends, which lost 0 bases and 6 bases, there was a span of 15 bases. Germline lookup yields CDR1 SNHLY and CDR2 FYNNEI. The CDR3 is CASSEALSSGVQPQHF. The CDR3 bases are TGTGCCAGCAGTGAAGCGCTATCCTCGGGGGTTCAGCCCCAGCATTTT.

The rearrangement joins TRBV19 to TRBJ2-6, with 9 bases aligning to TRBD1. Germline values: CDR1 LNHDA, CDR2 SQIVND (reference sequence). V was pared by 3 bases and J by 1 base, with 7 bases of the junction left unmatched. The CDR3 runs to 18 residues. This chain's CDR3 is CASSMKAGTGSGANVLTF. In DNA form, the CDR3 reads TGTGCCAGTAGTATGAAAGCCGGGACAGGGTCTGGGGCCAACGTCCTGACTTTC.

The chain recombines TRBV28 with TRBJ1-4, with 9 bases matching TRBD1. Looked up from germline, CDR1 is MDHEN and CDR2 is SYDVKM. V trimming: 4 bases; J trimming: 6 bases; junction bases outside the gene matches: 6. The CDR3 consists of 15 residues. The CDR3 loop is CASSSHRGRYEKLFF. CDR3 DNA sequence: TGTGCCAGCAGTTCCCACAGGGGGCGGTATGAAAAACTGTTTTTT. Looking up the rest from reference TRBV28 and TRBJ1-4 gives the full variable domain: DVKVTQSSRYLVKRTGEKVFLECVQDMDHENMFWYRQDPGLGLRLIYFSYDVKMKEKGDIPEGYSVSREKKERFSLILESASTNQTSMYLCASSSHRGRYEKLFFGSGTQLSVL.